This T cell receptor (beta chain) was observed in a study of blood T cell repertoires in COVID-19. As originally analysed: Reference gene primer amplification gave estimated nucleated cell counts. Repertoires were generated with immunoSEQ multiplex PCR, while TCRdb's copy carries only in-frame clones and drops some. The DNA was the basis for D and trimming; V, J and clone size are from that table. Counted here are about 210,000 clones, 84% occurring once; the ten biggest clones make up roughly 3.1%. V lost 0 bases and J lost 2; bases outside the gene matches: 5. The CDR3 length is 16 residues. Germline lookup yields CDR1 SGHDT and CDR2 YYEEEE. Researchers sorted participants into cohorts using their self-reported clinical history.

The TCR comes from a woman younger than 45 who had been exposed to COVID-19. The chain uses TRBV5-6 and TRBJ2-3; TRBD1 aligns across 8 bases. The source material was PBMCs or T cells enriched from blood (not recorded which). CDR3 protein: CASSLGQGFFTDTQYF. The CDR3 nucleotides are TGTGCCAGCAGCTTGGGACAGGGGTTTTTCACAGATACGCAGTATTTT.